These 17 T cell receptor beta chains were sequenced from one sample in a study of CD8 T cells in ankylosing spondylitis. The study, taken as a whole, reports: A TCR beta motif of roughly eight highly homologous variants seemed to mark ankylosing spondylitis blood.

TCRdb used MiXCR to reprocess the 5' RACE reads, holding one entry per CDR3 protein. The sample yields 350,000 to 450,000 distinct CDR3 sequences, roughly 26% seen once. Their antigen targets remain unknown. What was sequenced was blood, either unsorted or a sorted T cell fraction (not recorded which). Source of these receptors: a male donor with ankylosing spondylitis.

The chain is built from TRBV20-1 and TRBJ1-3; D uncertain. V lost 6 bases to trimming and J lost 0 bases, with 12 bases between them. This CDR3 comprises 14 residues. The germline V gene has CDR1 DFQATT and CDR2 SNEGSKA (reference sequence). The CDR3: CSAVPGHSGNTIYF. CDR3 coding DNA: TGCAGTGCCGTTCCGGGCCACTCTGGAAACACCATATATTTT.

The chain carries TRBV5-1 and TRBJ1-1; the match to TRBD1 covers 11 bases. Germline values: CDR1 SGHRS, CDR2 YFSETQ. After removal of 2 bases from V and 5 bases from J, the junction contained 14 bases not matched to a gene. The CDR3 contains 18 residues. The CDR3 DNA reads as TGCGCCAGCAGCTTTTTGACCGGACAGGGGGCGATGAGGACTGAAGCTTTCTTT. Translation: CASSFLTGQGAMRTEAFF. The whole variable domain, remainder taken from reference TRBV5-1 and TRBJ1-1, is KAGVTQTPRYLIKTRGQQVTLSCSPISGHRSVSWYQQTPGQGLQFLFEYFSETQRNKGNFPGRFSGRQFSNSRSEMNVSTLELGDSALYLCASSFLTGQGAMRTEAFFGQGTRLTVV.

This clonotype was detected a few times. The V call is TRBV20-1, the J call TRBJ2-7; tentatively, D is TRBD2 (5 bases). The germline gives CDR1 DFQATT, CDR2 SNEGSKA (reference sequence). Trimming took off 1 base at V and 1 base at J, with 11 bases between the two ends. The length of the CDR3 is 14 residues. In nucleotides, the CDR3 is TGCAGTGCTAGAGTTCCGACGGGGTCCTACGAGCAGTACTTC. Translating gives CSARVPTGSYEQYF.

This chain joins TRBV28 and TRBJ2-7; tentative D call: TRBD1 (6 bases). CDR1 MDHEN and CDR2 SYDVKM come from the germline V gene. Between the trimmed V and J ends, which lost 6 bases and 2 bases, there was a span of 11 bases. The length of the CDR3 is 13 residues. In DNA, the CDR3 is TGTGCCAGCAGCCCAGGGGCCACCTACGAGCAGTACGTC. Amino acids: CASSPGATYEQYV.

The V and J genes are TRBV10-3 and TRBJ1-1, with D tentatively TRBD1 (5 bases). CDR3 length equals 13 residues. V lost 8 bases to trimming and J lost 0 bases, with 10 bases between them. In germline, CDR1 is ENHRY, CDR2 SYGVKD. The CDR3 is CAIGDSLNTEAFF. CDR3 coding DNA: TGTGCCATCGGCGACAGCTTGAACACTGAAGCTTTCTTT.

The gene calls are TRBV6-1 and TRBJ1-2, with 8 bases identical to TRBD1. The length of the CDR3 is 13 residues. The germline V gene has CDR1 MNHNS and CDR2 SASEGT. Unmatched junction bases numbered 4, after V lost 2 bases and J lost 8 bases. The CDR3 region has the DNA TGTGCCAGCAGTGAAAGGACAGGGACAGGCTACACCTTC. Amino acids: CASSERTGTGYTF.

The sample holds a few counts of this clonotype. This chain uses TRBV7-2 with TRBJ1-6; possible D gene TRBD1, 5 bases. The germline V gene has CDR1 SGHTA and CDR2 FQGNSA. The CDR3 consists of 14 residues. V was shortened by 1 base and J by 14 bases, with 15 bases between the two germline ends. The DNA of the CDR3 is TGTGCCAGCAGCTTAGAGGGGTTTGGGGGATCCCTCCACTTT. It encodes CASSLEGFGGSLHF. Full variable domain (missing parts from reference TRBV7-2 and TRBJ1-6): GAGVSQSPSNKVTEKGKDVELRCDPISGHTALYWYRQSLGQGLEFLIYFQGNSAPDKSGLPSDRFSAERTGGSVSTLTIQRTQQEDSAVYLCASSLEGFGGSLHFGNGTRLTVT.

A word on this clonotype: This may stem from a read error, because a much larger clone lies one nucleotide away. This CDR3 is missing its conserved last phenylalanine or tryptophan, likely due to a read error. The chain carries TRBV7-2 and TRBJ1-5; no reliable D call. Germline V gives CDR1 SGHTA, CDR2 FQGNSA. The germline V and J ends were trimmed by 1 base and 7 bases, with 14 bases remaining between them. The CDR3 extends over 15 amino acids. For the CDR3, the DNA is TGTGCCAGCAGCTTAGAAAACAGACGAGGGCAGCCCCAGCATTCT. Residues: CASSLENRRGQPQHS.

This chain uses TRBV20-1 with TRBJ1-5, with D possibly matching TRBD1 (5 bases). Deletions cut 6 bases from V and 4 bases from J, with 19 bases between. There are 15 residues in the CDR3. Per the germline V gene, CDR1 is DFQATT and CDR2 is SNEGSKA (reference sequence). The CDR3 DNA reads TGCAGTGCCACTCCGGGCGGGTGGGGGAATCAGCCCCAGCATTTT. Residues: CSATPGGWGNQPQHF.

The chain combines TRBV7-6 with TRBJ2-2, with 8 bases that match TRBD2. CDR3 length: 16 residues. CDR1 is SGHVS and CDR2 is FNYEAQ in the germline V gene. Losses at the gene ends were 4 bases for V and 2 bases for J; bases not matched to a gene: 6. The CDR3 region has the DNA TGTGCCAGCAGCTCAAGTGCGGGGGGAAACACCGGGGAGCTGTTTTTT. It translates to CASSSSAGGNTGELFF.

CDR3 region: CASSPFTGILVDEQFF. CDR3 DNA sequence: TGTGCCAGCAGCCCGTTTACAGGGATTTTAGTTGATGAGCAGTTCTTC. The V and J genes are TRBV11-2 and TRBJ2-1, with a possible D match to TRBD1 (6 bases). Germline-derived CDR1 and CDR2 are SGHAT and FQNNGV. The CDR3 is 16 residues long. Trimming removed 5 bases at V and 8 bases at J, with 22 bases between. The full variable domain, in which reference TRBV11-2 and TRBJ2-1 provide the parts outside the CDR3, is EAGVAQSPRYKIIEKRQSVAFWCNPISGHATLYWYQQILGQGPKLLIQFQNNGVVDDSQLPKDRFSAERLKGVDSTLKIQPAKLEDSAVYLCASSPFTGILVDEQFFGPGTRLTVL.

The chain joins TRBV20-1 to TRBJ2-5; D unresolved. V lost 5 bases, J lost 2 bases, and 12 bases lay in between. The CDR3 extends over 13 amino acids. CDR1 DFQATT and CDR2 SNEGSKA come from the germline V gene (reference sequence). The CDR3 bases are TGCAGTGCTCCTTTCGGGCAGCAAGAGACCCAGTACTTC. Translated: CSAPFGQQETQYF.

The chain combines TRBV3-1 with TRBJ1-1; D is uncertain. V lost 7 bases and J lost 1, with 10 bases in between. Germline CDR1 and CDR2: LGHDT and YNNKEL (reference sequence). This CDR3 has 13 residues. The CDR3 nucleotides read TGTGCCAGCACCTATGCCGGGAACACTGAAGCTTTCTTT. It translates to CASTYAGNTEAFF.

The chain uses TRBV20-1 and TRBJ1-5; 10 nucleotides align to TRBD1. The germline V gene has CDR1 DFQATT and CDR2 SNEGSKA (reference sequence). CDR3 length: 14 residues. Unmatched junction bases numbered 6, after V lost 3 bases and J lost 7 bases. Here the CDR3 reads CSARDGTGVQPQHF. In DNA, the CDR3 is TGCAGTGCTAGGGATGGGACAGGGGTCCAGCCCCAGCATTTT.

The chain recombines TRBV11-3 with TRBJ2-1; D might be TRBD1 (6 bases). The CDR3 has 15 residues. Trimming shortened V by 0 bases and J by 6 bases, and 12 bases separated the two germline ends. CDR1 is SGHNT, CDR2 YENEEA, per germline. The chain's CDR3 is CASSLDKVGGNEQFF. The CDR3 region has the DNA TGTGCCAGCAGCTTAGATAAAGTAGGGGGCAATGAGCAGTTCTTC.

This clonotype was found a few times. The V gene is TRBV5-1, the J gene TRBJ2-3; 9 nucleotides match TRBD2. The CDR3 runs 15 residues. J was trimmed by 4 bases and V by 0 bases; bases with no gene match: 3. The germline V gene has CDR1 SGHRS and CDR2 YFSETQ. The DNA of the CDR3 is TGCGCCAGCAGCTTGGACCTAGCGGGACCAGATACGCAGTATTTT. As protein: CASSLDLAGPDTQYF.

The chain carries TRBV10-2 and TRBJ2-5; perhaps TRBD1 as D (5 bases). V lost 6 bases and J 6 bases, leaving 11 bases between the germline ends. This CDR3 comprises 12 residues. Looked up from germline, CDR1 is WSHSY and CDR2 is SAAADI. DNA of the CDR3: TGCGCCAGCAGGGACCAGGGCAAGACCCAGTACTTC. Translated: CASRDQGKTQYF.